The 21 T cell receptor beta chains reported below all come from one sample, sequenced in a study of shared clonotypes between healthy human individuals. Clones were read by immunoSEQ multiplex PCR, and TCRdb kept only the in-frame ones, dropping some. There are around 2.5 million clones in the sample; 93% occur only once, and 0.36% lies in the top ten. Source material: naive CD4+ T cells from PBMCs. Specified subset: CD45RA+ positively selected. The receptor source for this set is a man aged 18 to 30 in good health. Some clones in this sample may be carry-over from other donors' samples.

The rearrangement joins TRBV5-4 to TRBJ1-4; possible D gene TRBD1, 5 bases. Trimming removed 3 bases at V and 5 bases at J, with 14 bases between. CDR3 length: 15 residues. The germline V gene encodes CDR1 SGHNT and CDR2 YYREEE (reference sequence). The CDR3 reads CASSSSGGWNEKLFF. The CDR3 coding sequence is TGTGCCAGCAGCTCTTCCGGGGGATGGAATGAAAAACTGTTTTTT.

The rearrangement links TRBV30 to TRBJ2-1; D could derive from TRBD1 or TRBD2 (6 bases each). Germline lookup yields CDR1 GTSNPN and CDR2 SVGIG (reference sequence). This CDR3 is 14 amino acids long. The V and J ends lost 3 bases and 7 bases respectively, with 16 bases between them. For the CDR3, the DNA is TGTGCCTGGAGCAGGGGCGGGAAGAGAAATGAGCAGTTCTTC. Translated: CAWSRGGKRNEQFF.

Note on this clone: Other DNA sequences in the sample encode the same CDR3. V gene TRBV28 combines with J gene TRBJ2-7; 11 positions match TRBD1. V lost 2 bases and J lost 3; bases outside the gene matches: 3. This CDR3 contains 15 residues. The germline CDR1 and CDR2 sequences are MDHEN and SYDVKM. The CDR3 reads CASSLGGTGGYEQYF. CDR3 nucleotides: TGTGCCAGCAGTTTAGGGGGGACAGGGGGCTACGAGCAGTACTTC. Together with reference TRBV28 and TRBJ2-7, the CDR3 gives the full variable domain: DVKVTQSSRYLVKRTGEKVFLECVQDMDHENMFWYRQDPGLGLRLIYFSYDVKMKEKGDIPEGYSVSREKKERFSLILESASTNQTSMYLCASSLGGTGGYEQYFGPGTRLTVT.

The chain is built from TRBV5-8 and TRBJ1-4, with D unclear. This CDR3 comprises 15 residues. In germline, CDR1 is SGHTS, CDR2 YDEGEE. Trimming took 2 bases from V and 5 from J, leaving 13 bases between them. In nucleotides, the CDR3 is TGTGCCAGCAGCTTCGGCGGCACCCCGAATGAAAAACTGTTTTTT. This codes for CASSFGGTPNEKLFF.

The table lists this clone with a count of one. CDR3 sequence: CASSLGSGAAYNEQFF. CDR3 bases: TGTGCCAGCAGCTTGGGAAGCGGGGCCGCCTACAATGAGCAGTTCTTC. The rearrangement joins TRBV7-2 to TRBJ2-1, with 7 bases aligning to TRBD2. J was trimmed by 2 bases and V by 3 bases; bases with no gene match: 7. In germline, CDR1 is SGHTA, CDR2 FQGNSA. CDR3 length equals 16 residues.

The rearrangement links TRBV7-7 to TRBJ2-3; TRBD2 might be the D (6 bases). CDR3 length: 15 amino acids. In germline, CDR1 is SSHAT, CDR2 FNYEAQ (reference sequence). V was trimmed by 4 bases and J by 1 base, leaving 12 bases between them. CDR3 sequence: CASSSGASGTDTQYF. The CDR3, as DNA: TGTGCCAGCAGCTCTGGGGCTAGCGGCACAGATACGCAGTATTTT.

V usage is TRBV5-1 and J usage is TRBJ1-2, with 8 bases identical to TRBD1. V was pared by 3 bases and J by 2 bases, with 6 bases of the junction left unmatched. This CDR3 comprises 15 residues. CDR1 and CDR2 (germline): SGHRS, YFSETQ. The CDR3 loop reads CASSWGQALNYGYTF. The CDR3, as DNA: TGCGCCAGCAGCTGGGGACAGGCTTTAAACTATGGCTACACCTTC. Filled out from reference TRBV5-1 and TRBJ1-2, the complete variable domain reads KAGVTQTPRYLIKTRGQQVTLSCSPISGHRSVSWYQQTPGQGLQFLFEYFSETQRNKGNFPGRFSGRQFSNSRSEMNVSTLELGDSALYLCASSWGQALNYGYTFGSGTRLTVV.

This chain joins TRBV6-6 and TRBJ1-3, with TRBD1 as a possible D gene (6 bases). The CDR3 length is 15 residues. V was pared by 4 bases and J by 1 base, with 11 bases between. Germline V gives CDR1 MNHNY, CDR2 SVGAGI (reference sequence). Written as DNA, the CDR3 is TGTGCCAGCAGTTTCACAGGGAATTCTGGAAACACCATATATTTT. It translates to CASSFTGNSGNTIYF.

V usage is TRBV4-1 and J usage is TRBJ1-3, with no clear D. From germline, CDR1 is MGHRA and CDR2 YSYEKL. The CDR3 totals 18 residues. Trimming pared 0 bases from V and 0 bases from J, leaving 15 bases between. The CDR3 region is CASSQDVTGYLSGNTIYF. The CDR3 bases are TGCGCCAGCAGCCAAGATGTGACGGGGTACCTCTCTGGAAACACCATATATTTT.

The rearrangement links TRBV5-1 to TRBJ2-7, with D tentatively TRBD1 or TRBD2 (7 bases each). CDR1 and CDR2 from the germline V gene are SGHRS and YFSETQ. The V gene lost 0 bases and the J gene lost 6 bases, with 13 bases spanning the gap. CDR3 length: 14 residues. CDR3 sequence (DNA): TGCGCCAGCAGCTTGGACAGGGGAGGGGTCGAGCAGTACTTC. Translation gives CASSLDRGGVEQYF.

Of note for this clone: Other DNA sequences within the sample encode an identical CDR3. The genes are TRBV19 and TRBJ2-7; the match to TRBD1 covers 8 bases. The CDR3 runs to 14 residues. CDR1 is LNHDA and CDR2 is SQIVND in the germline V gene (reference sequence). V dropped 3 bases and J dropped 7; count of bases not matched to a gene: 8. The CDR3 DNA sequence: TGTGCCAGTAGTATTGGGCAGGGGGCGTATGAGCAGTACTTC. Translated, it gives CASSIGQGAYEQYF.

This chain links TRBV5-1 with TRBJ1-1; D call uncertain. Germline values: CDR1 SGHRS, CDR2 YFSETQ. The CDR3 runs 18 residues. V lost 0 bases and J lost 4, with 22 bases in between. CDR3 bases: TGCGCCAGCAGCTTGGTTCAAGGGTACAAGTTCGGATCCACTGAAGCTTTCTTT. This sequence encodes CASSLVQGYKFGSTEAFF. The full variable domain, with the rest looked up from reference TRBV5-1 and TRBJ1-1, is KAGVTQTPRYLIKTRGQQVTLSCSPISGHRSVSWYQQTPGQGLQFLFEYFSETQRNKGNFPGRFSGRQFSNSRSEMNVSTLELGDSALYLCASSLVQGYKFGSTEAFFGQGTRLTVV.

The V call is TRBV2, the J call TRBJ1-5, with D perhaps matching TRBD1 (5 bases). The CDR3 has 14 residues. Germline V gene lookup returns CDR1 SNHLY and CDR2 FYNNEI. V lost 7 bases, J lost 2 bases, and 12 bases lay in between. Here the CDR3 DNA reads TGTGCCAGCAATGGGGGAAACGGCAATCAGCCCCAGCATTTT. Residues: CASNGGNGNQPQHF.

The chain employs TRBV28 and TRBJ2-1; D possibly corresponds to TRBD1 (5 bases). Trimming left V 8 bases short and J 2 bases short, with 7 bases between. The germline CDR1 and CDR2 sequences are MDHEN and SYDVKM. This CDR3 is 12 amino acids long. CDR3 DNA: TGTGCCAGCCAGGGCACCTACAATGAGCAGTTCTTC. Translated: CASQGTYNEQFF.

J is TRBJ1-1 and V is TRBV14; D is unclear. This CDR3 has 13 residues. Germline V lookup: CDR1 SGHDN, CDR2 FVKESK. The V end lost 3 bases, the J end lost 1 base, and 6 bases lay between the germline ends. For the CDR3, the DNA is TGTGCCAGCAGCCATTCCCGGAACACTGAAGCTTTCTTT. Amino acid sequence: CASSHSRNTEAFF.

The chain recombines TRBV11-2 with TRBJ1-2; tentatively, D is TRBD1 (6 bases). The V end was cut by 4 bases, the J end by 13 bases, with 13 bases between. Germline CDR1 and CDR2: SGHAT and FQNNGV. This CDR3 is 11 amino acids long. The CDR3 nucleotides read TGTGCCAGCAGCTCCCGGAAAGGGGGCACCTTC. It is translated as CASSSRKGGTF.

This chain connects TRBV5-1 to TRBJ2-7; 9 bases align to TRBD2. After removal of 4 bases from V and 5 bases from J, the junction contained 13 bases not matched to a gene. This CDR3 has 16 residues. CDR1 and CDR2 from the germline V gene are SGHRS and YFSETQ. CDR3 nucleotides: TGCGCCAGCAGCGTTCCTCAGGCGGGAGGGCCGAACGAGCAGTACTTC. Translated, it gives CASSVPQAGGPNEQYF.

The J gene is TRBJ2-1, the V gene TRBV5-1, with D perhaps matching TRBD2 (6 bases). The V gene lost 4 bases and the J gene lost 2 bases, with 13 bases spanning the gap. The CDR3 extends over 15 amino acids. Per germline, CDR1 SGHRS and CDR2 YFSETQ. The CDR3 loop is CASSRLGSPYNEQFF. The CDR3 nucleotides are TGCGCCAGCAGCCGACTAGGGTCCCCCTACAATGAGCAGTTCTTC.

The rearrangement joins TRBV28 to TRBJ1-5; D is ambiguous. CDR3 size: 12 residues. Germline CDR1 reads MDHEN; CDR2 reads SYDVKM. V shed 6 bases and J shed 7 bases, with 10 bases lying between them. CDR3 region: CASRNTVQPQHF. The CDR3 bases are TGTGCCAGCAGGAACACGGTCCAGCCCCAGCATTTT. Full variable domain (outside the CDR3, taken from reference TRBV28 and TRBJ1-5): DVKVTQSSRYLVKRTGEKVFLECVQDMDHENMFWYRQDPGLGLRLIYFSYDVKMKEKGDIPEGYSVSREKKERFSLILESASTNQTSMYLCASRNTVQPQHFGDGTRLSIL.

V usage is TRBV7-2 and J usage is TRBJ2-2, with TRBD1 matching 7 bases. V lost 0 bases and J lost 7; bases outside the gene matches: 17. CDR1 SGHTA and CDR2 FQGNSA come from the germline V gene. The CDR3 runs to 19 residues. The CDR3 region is CASSLARRQGRARGGELFF. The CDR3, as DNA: TGTGCCAGCAGCTTAGCTCGGAGACAGGGTAGGGCCCGCGGCGGGGAGCTGTTTTTT. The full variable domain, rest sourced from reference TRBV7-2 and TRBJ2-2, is GAGVSQSPSNKVTEKGKDVELRCDPISGHTALYWYRQSLGQGLEFLIYFQGNSAPDKSGLPSDRFSAERTGGSVSTLTIQRTQQEDSAVYLCASSLARRQGRARGGELFFGEGSRLTVL.

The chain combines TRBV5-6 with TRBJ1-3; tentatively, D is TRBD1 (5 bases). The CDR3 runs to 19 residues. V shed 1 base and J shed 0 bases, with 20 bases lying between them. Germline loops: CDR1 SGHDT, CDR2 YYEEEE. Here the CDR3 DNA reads TGTGCCAGCAGCTTGTGGGGACGCCAAGTTGTCCACTCTGGAAACACCATATATTTT. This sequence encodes CASSLWGRQVVHSGNTIYF.